Listed here are 3 T cell receptor beta chains from one sample, sequenced in a study of T cell repertoires in cytomegalovirus infection (dated by TCRdb to about 2019). TCRdb records Illumina HiSeq 1500 as the sequencer. TCRdb redid the processing of the public reads, applying fastp at Q25 and MiXCR, and retained in-frame beta chains. Records with the same CDR3 protein are collapsed into one entry carrying the most frequent genes and DNA. This sample comprises nearly 450,000 distinct CDR3 sequences, approximately 33% of them detected only once. The top ten hold approximately 15% of the sample. Sequenced input: PBMCs. These receptors were obtained from a human donor in good health (CMV status not recorded). Some clones in this sample may be carry-over from other donors' samples.

The table lists this clonotype with many counts. The chain couples TRBV12-3 or TRBV12-4 to TRBJ2-5; 14 bases align to TRBD2. V lost 6 bases to trimming and J lost 3 bases; unmatched junction nucleotides: 6. The CDR3 length is 16 residues. This chain's CDR3 is CASSPGLAGGEETQYF. As DNA, the CDR3 is TGTGCCAGCAGCCCCGGACTAGCGGGAGGCGAAGAGACCCAGTACTTC.

The table lists this clonotype with many counts. J is TRBJ1-5 and V is TRBV7-6; possibly TRBD1 for D (6 bases). This CDR3 contains 15 residues. Trimming took off 3 bases at V and 4 bases at J, with 13 bases between the two ends. Germline V gene sequence: CDR1 SGHVS, CDR2 FNYEAQ. The CDR3 spells CASSLVQGWNQPQHF. CDR3 coding DNA: TGTGCCAGCAGCTTGGTGCAGGGGTGGAATCAGCCCCAGCATTTT.

The chain combines TRBV7-6 with TRBJ2-7; D possibly uses TRBD1 or TRBD2 (5 bases each). The CDR3 extends over 15 amino acids. Trimming took 5 bases from V and 2 from J, leaving 16 bases between them. Germline V CDR1 and CDR2: SGHVS, FNYEAQ. The CDR3 here is CASSPARGETYEQYF. The CDR3 DNA sequence: TGTGCCAGCAGCCCGGCCCGAGGGGAAACCTACGAGCAGTACTTC.